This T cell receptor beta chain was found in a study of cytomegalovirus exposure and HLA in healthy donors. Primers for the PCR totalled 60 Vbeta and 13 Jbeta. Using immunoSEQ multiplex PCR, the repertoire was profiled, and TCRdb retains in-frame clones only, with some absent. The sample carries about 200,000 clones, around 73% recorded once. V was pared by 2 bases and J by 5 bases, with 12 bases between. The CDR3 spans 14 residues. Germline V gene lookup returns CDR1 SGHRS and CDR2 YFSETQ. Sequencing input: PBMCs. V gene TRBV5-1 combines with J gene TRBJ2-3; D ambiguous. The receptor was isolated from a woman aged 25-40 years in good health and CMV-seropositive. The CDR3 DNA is TGCGCCAGCAGCTTTGGTCTAGTGGGAGATACGCAGTATTTT. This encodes CASSFGLVGDTQYF.